This TCR beta chain was obtained from a study of OX40 agonist ivuxolimab in advanced cancers. Regarding the study as a whole: Researchers report that CD8+ T cells had, on average, more expanded clones than CD4+. Partly responding patients at 0.1-3.0 mg/kg showed some of the smallest clonal expansion. At doses 0.1 to 3.0 mg/kg, CD4+ and CD8+ clones expanded.

Comment on this clone: The antigen is unknown.

This CDR3 spans 13 amino acids. CDR1 is SGHRS, CDR2 YFSETQ, per germline. The V and J ends lost 6 bases and 1 base respectively, with 10 bases between them. The cohort excluded patients with autoimmune disease history or systemic immunosuppression. Sequencing used immunoSEQ multiplex PCR; TCRdb keeps in-frame clones, though not all of them. The repertoire includes roughly 70,000 clones, around 80% of them detected once, and over 0.95% sits in the top ten. This sample comprised CD4+ or CD8+ T cells sorted from blood, obtained in a trial of the OX40 agonist ivuxolimab. The rearrangement uses TRBV5-1 and TRBJ2-5, with D uncertain. This sequence was found in an adult with an advanced solid tumor such as melanoma, head and neck, liver or kidney cancer. CDR3 nucleotide sequence: TGCGCCAGCAAGATAACGGTCCAAGAGACCCAGTACTTC. Translated, it gives CASKITVQETQYF. Looking up the rest from reference TRBV5-1 and TRBJ2-5 gives the full variable domain: KAGVTQTPRYLIKTRGQQVTLSCSPISGHRSVSWYQQTPGQGLQFLFEYFSETQRNKGNFPGRFSGRQFSNSRSEMNVSTLELGDSALYLCASKITVQETQYFGPGTRLLVL.